The entry that follows covers one TCR beta chain sequence. This receptor's antigen is unknown. No clone much larger than this one lies a single base away; base qualities are absent. The data stem from a study of blood T cell repertoires in COVID-19 (dated by TCRdb to 2019 to 2021). Context from the whole study: The collaborator samples originated in the United States, Italy and Spain and spanned the acute and convalescent phases of COVID-19. The prospective study material was composed of cDNA or gDNA derived from T cells, B-cell-depleted T cells, or PBMCs. The dataset comprised deeply sampled blood TCRbeta repertoires from subjects exposed to, actively infected with, or recovered from COVID-19. A freely available public database, intended as a resource for researchers studying the immune response to SARS-CoV-2, is where the repertoires were released. Samples came from the ongoing ImmuneRACE study (first 160 participants) plus 1,254 subjects from 6 global collaborators. A de-identified subject ID, COVID-19 status, age in years and sex were almost always included in the sample metadata. HLA class I and class II types, where available, came from metadata supplied by the sample provider rather than from assay-based typing.

What the work shows at the level of the full study, not this receptor alone: The amount of clinical and demographic metadata varied by source and participant and was provided uncurated.

Samples from volunteer blood donors who had recovered from COVID-19 were contributed by a second Seattle source. Whole blood was collected in K2EDTA tubes by collaborating institutions according to the institutions' own protocols. For TCRbeta analysis, collaborator samples were shipped as frozen whole blood, as isolated PBMCs, or as DNA extracted from either sample type. The germline V gene sets CDR1 to WSHSY and CDR2 to SAAADI. Unmatched junction bases come to 4, with V trimmed by 6 bases and J by 4 bases. Taken from cysteine to phenylalanine, the CDR3 has 14 residues. The entry retains the CDR3 DNA only, 42 bases that are in frame from base 1. TCRbeta CDR3 regions were amplified from genomic DNA by means of the immunoSEQ Assay, a bias-controlled multiplex PCR. Processing in the source paper ran as follows. Nucleated cell counts per sample were estimated from amplification of reference gene primers within the assay. To quantify the absolute abundance of each unique TCRbeta CDR3 rearrangement, sequence reads were collapsed and filtered. For each sample, productive Simpson clonality was calculated as the square root of Simpson's diversity index across productive rearrangements. In its TCRdb copy, this immuneACCESS table keeps in-frame sequences only and misses some clones. Where compared with another copy, unresolved V genes explain less than half of these, and the others have no known cause. V, J and clone size are those of that table, while D and trimming were read from the DNA. The sample includes 200,000 to 300,000 clones, with 86% observed a single time. The ten biggest clones cover about 2.9% of the sample.

The source of this sequence is a woman in her twenties or thirties who had recovered from COVID-19. The chain is assembled from TRBV10-2 and TRBJ1-4, with 8 middle bases fitting TRBD1. The sequencing sample was made of peripheral blood. For the CDR3, the sequence is CASSKGQVNEKLFF. The DNA sequence is as follows: TGCGCCAGCAGCAAGGGACAGGTTAATGAAAAACTGTTTTTT.